These T cell receptor beta chains were read from a single sample in a study of shared clonotypes between healthy human individuals. Assay used: immunoSEQ multiplex PCR; TCRdb lists only in-frame clones, some missing. The table shows around 620,000 clones, with about 95% occurring only once. The sequenced material came from naive CD8+ T cells sorted from blood. Source of these receptors: a woman aged 25 to 39 in good health. Both conserved end residues are part of each CDR3. A D gene is named only where the DNA matches it firmly. Clone size is shown for a subset of rows, as once, few, many or a class of expanded clone.

abundance	v_gene	d_gene	j_gene	CDR3aa	CDR3nt
-	TRBV27	TRBD2	TRBJ2-3	CASSDDIRLAGTDTQYF	TGTGCCAGCAGTGATGATATACGACTAGCGGGTACAGATACGCAGTATTTT
-	TRBV29-1	TRBD2	TRBJ2-1	CSGTETSGMGNEQFF	TGCAGCGGGACAGAGACTAGCGGGATGGGGAATGAGCAGTTCTTC
-	TRBV28	TRBD2	TRBJ2-7	CASDPGLAAYEQYF	TGTGCCAGCGACCCGGGACTAGCAGCATACGAGCAGTACTTC
few	TRBV7-8	-	TRBJ2-7	CASSLGTYEQYF	TGTGCCAGCAGCTTAGGGACCTACGAGCAGTACTTC
-	TRBV30	TRBD2	TRBJ2-7	CACRGARKAGAIVEQYF	TGTGCCTGCAGGGGAGCCCGAAAAGCGGGAGCTATTGTCGAGCAGTACTTC
-	TRBV7-8	-	TRBJ1-1	CASSPSGTEAFF	TGTGCCAGCAGCCCAAGCGGTACTGAAGCTTTCTTT
-	TRBV9	TRBD2	TRBJ2-7	CASSVGTGGSGEQYF	TGTGCCAGCAGCGTAGGTACGGGAGGTTCTGGCGAGCAGTACTTC
-	TRBV27	TRBD1	TRBJ2-7	CASSYFQGAYEQYF	TGTGCCAGCAGTTATTTCCAGGGGGCCTACGAGCAGTACTTC
-	TRBV13	TRBD1	TRBJ1-1	CASSLGLLQGQGAFF	TGTGCCAGCAGCTTAGGGCTGTTACAGGGACAGGGAGCTTTCTTT
-	TRBV10-2	TRBD1	TRBJ1-2	CASSERDRNYGYTF	TGCGCCAGCAGCGAACGGGACAGGAACTATGGCTACACCTTC
-	TRBV4-1	TRBD1	TRBJ1-4	CASSQDWRDSKLFF	TGCGCCAGCAGCCAAGATTGGCGGGACAGTAAACTGTTTTTT
-	TRBV19	-	TRBJ2-1	CASSIGGNINEQFF	TGTGCCAGTAGTATCGGAGGAAATATTAATGAGCAGTTCTTC
-	TRBV5-4	TRBD1	TRBJ2-1	CASSFDRVYEQFF	TGTGCCAGCAGCTTTGACAGGGTCTATGAGCAGTTCTTC
-	TRBV4-1	-	TRBJ1-1	CASSPRQNTEAFF	TGCGCCAGCAGCCCCCGACAGAACACTGAAGCTTTCTTT
-	TRBV7-9	TRBD2	TRBJ2-7	CASSLVLAGVREQYF	TGTGCCAGCAGCTTAGTGCTAGCGGGAGTTCGGGAGCAGTACTTC
-	TRBV5-1	TRBD2	TRBJ2-7	CASSLSGSASYEQYF	TGCGCCAGCAGCTTAAGCGGGAGCGCCTCCTACGAGCAGTACTTC
-	TRBV6-5	TRBD1	TRBJ2-7	CASRVGTVASEQYF	TGTGCCAGCAGGGTAGGGACAGTGGCCTCCGAGCAGTACTTC
-	TRBV7-9	-	TRBJ2-2	CASSFPSDGELFF	TGTGCCAGCAGCTTCCCTTCTGACGGGGAGCTGTTTTTT
-	TRBV28	TRBD1	TRBJ2-1	CASSVRTGGGDEQFF	TGTGCCAGCAGTGTACGGACAGGGGGTGGGGATGAGCAGTTCTTC
-	TRBV5-4	-	TRBJ2-7	CASSPDSSYEQYF	TGTGCCAGCAGCCCGGACAGCTCCTACGAGCAGTACTTC
-	TRBV9	-	TRBJ1-2	CASSVGKGHYYGYTF	TGTGCCAGCAGCGTAGGAAAGGGCCACTACTATGGCTACACCTTC
-	TRBV29-1	-	TRBJ2-3	CSVDAGPSTDTQYF	TGCAGCGTTGACGCAGGACCGTCCACAGATACGCAGTATTTT
-	TRBV6-5	TRBD1	TRBJ2-2	CASSPGTGVTGELFF	TGTGCCAGCAGCCCCGGAACAGGGGTTACCGGGGAGCTGTTTTTT
-	TRBV6-4	TRBD2	TRBJ2-7	CASSAASGLEQYF	TGTGCCAGCAGTGCTGCTAGCGGACTCGAGCAGTACTTC
-	TRBV27	-	TRBJ2-2	CASSLGNTGELFF	TGTGCCAGCAGTTTAGGGAACACCGGGGAGCTGTTTTTT
once	TRBV7-8	TRBD2	TRBJ2-1	CASSLVSGTLPGEQFF	TGTGCCAGCAGCTTAGTCAGCGGGACCTTACCGGGAGAGCAGTTCTTC
-	TRBV7-8	-	TRBJ1-2	CASSTGGGDYGYTF	TGTGCCAGCAGCACGGGCGGAGGAGACTATGGCTACACCTTC
-	TRBV13	-	TRBJ2-7	CASSLFKTAPREQYF	TGTGCCAGCAGCTTATTCAAGACCGCTCCGAGGGAGCAGTACTTC
-	TRBV6-6	-	TRBJ1-5	CASSQVLNQPQHF	TGTGCCAGCAGTCAGGTTTTGAATCAGCCCCAGCATTTT
-	TRBV2	-	TRBJ1-1	CASTQGGGGEAFF	TGTGCCAGCACCCAGGGAGGGGGAGGTGAAGCTTTCTTT
-	TRBV6-1	-	TRBJ1-4	CASSQDGFNEKLFF	TGTGCCAGCAGTCAGGACGGTTTTAATGAAAAACTGTTTTTT
few	TRBV28	-	TRBJ1-1	CASSLSRDRDAFF	TGTGCCAGCAGTTTATCGCGCGACAGAGACGCTTTCTTT
-	TRBV6-4	-	TRBJ2-2	CASSEAHGGELFF	TGTGCCAGCAGTGAGGCTCACGGCGGGGAGCTGTTTTTT
-	TRBV29-1	-	TRBJ2-2	CSVEDTAGELFF	TGCAGCGTTGAAGACACAGCCGGGGAGCTGTTTTTT
-	TRBV7-8	-	TRBJ1-4	CASSPVTSLREKLFF	TGTGCCAGCAGCCCGGTAACATCTCTCCGGGAAAAACTGTTTTTT
once	TRBV27	TRBD1	TRBJ1-2	CASSQTGDRAGYTF	TGTGCCAGCAGTCAGACAGGGGATCGCGCTGGCTACACCTTC
-	TRBV7-9	TRBD2	TRBJ2-7	CASSLGGTNEQYF	TGTGCCAGCAGCTTAGGGGGGACTAACGAGCAGTACTTC
-	TRBV25-1	-	TRBJ2-1	CASSESGTYNEQFF	TGTGCCAGCAGTGAATCGGGCACCTACAATGAGCAGTTCTTC
-	TRBV19	TRBD1	TRBJ2-7	CASSISGQGYEQYF	TGTGCCAGTAGTATCTCCGGACAGGGCTACGAGCAGTACTTC
-	TRBV25-1	-	TRBJ1-5	CASSEIGGGQPQHF	TGTGCCAGCAGTGAAATCGGAGGAGGGCAGCCCCAGCATTTT
-	TRBV27	TRBD2	TRBJ2-7	CASSLLAGSSYEQYF	TGTGCCAGCAGTTTACTAGCGGGGAGCTCCTACGAGCAGTACTTC
-	TRBV5-4	-	TRBJ1-2	CASSLTGSGMDGYTF	TGTGCCAGCAGCTTAACTGGCTCGGGAATGGATGGCTACACCTTC
once	TRBV28	-	TRBJ1-1	CASSFRANTEAFF	TGTGCCAGCAGTTTTAGAGCAAACACTGAAGCTTTCTTT
-	TRBV10-1	TRBD2	TRBJ2-7	CASSDYAGTSVSYEQYF	TGCGCCAGCAGTGACTATGCCGGGACTAGCGTTTCCTACGAGCAGTACTTC
-	TRBV7-9	-	TRBJ2-7	CASSLGAHEQYF	TGTGCCAGCAGCTTAGGAGCGCACGAGCAGTACTTC
-	TRBV4-1	-	TRBJ2-1	CASSQTALLGNEQFF	TGCGCCAGCAGCCAGACCGCACTCCTGGGCAATGAGCAGTTCTTC
-	TRBV7-9	TRBD1	TRBJ2-3	CASSATGTPDTQYF	TGTGCCAGCAGTGCGACAGGGACCCCAGATACGCAGTATTTT
-	TRBV6-4	-	TRBJ1-5	CASSSDSNLNRSQHF	TGTGCCAGCAGTTCTGACAGTAACCTCAATCGGTCCCAGCATTTT
-	TRBV28	TRBD1	TRBJ2-7	CASSYLRQGDYEQYF	TGTGCCAGCAGTTACCTTCGACAGGGTGACTACGAGCAGTACTTC
-	TRBV30	TRBD2	TRBJ2-1	CAWSPGGIDMDNEQFF	TGTGCCTGGAGTCCGGGAGGCATAGATATGGACAATGAGCAGTTCTTC
-	TRBV6-5	-	TRBJ2-1	CASSTQFGSNEQFF	TGTGCCAGCAGTACCCAGTTTGGCAGCAATGAGCAGTTCTTC
-	TRBV5-4	-	TRBJ1-4	CASSLGPPTGPTNEKLFF	TGTGCCAGCAGCTTGGGCCCCCCCACTGGCCCAACTAATGAAAAACTGTTTTTT
-	TRBV5-1	-	TRBJ1-1	CASSLGSGWEAFF	TGCGCCAGCAGCTTGGGGTCAGGGTGGGAGGCTTTCTTT
few	TRBV9	-	TRBJ1-1	CASSAVGMNTEAFF	TGTGCCAGCAGCGCGGTGGGAATGAACACTGAAGCTTTCTTT
-	TRBV6-5	-	TRBJ2-5	CASSYGGQPQETQYF	TGTGCCAGCAGTTACGGGGGCCAGCCCCAAGAGACCCAGTACTTC
-	TRBV5-6	TRBD2	TRBJ2-1	CASTLAGGYNEQFF	TGTGCCAGCACCTTAGCGGGTGGTTACAATGAGCAGTTCTTC
-	TRBV7-9	-	TRBJ2-5	CASSFHVPSQETQYF	TGTGCCAGCAGCTTCCATGTCCCGAGTCAAGAGACCCAGTACTTC